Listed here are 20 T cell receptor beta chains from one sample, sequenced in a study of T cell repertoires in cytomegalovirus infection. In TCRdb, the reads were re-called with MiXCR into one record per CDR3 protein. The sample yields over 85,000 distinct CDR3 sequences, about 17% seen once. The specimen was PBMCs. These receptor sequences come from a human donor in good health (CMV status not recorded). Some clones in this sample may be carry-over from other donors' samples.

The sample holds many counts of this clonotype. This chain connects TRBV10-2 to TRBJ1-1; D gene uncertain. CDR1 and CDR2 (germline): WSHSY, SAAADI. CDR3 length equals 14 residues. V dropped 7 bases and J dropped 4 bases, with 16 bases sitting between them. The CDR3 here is CASISGVTATEAFF. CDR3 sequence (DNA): TGCGCCAGCATTTCCGGGGTGACGGCCACTGAAGCTTTCTTT.

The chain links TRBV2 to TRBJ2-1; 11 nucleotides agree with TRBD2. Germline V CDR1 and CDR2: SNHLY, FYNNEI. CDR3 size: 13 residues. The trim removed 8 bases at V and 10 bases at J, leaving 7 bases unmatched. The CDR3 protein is CASLSGGAAEQFF. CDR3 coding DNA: TGTGCCAGCCTTAGCGGGGGGGCCGCGGAGCAGTTCTTC.

The CDR3 region is CAWSVEEGTEAFF. The DNA of the CDR3 is TGTGCCTGGAGTGTAGAAGAGGGCACTGAAGCTTTCTTT. The rearrangement joins TRBV30 to TRBJ1-1; D gene ambiguous. From germline, CDR1 is GTSNPN and CDR2 SVGIG (reference sequence). This CDR3 has 13 amino acids. V lost 0 bases, J lost 4 bases, and 9 bases lay in between.

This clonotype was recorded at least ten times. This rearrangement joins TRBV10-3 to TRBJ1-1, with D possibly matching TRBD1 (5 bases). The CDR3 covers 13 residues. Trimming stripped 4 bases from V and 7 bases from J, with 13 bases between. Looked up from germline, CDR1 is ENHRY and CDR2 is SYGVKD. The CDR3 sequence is CAISAGREDEAFF. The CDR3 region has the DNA TGTGCCATCAGTGCTGGCAGGGAAGATGAAGCTTTCTTT.

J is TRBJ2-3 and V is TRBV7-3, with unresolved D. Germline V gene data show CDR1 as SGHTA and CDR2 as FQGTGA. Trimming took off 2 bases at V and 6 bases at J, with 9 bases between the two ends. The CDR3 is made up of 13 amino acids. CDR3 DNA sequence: TGTGCCAGCAGCTTAGTGCACGGCGATACGCAGTATTTT. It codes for CASSLVHGDTQYF.

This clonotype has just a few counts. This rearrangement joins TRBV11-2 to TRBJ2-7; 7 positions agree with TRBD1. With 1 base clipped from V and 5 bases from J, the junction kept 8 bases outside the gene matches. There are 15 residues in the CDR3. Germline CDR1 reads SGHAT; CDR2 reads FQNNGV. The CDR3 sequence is CASSLGQTGINEQYF. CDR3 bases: TGTGCCAGCAGCTTAGGCCAGACAGGGATCAACGAGCAGTACTTC.

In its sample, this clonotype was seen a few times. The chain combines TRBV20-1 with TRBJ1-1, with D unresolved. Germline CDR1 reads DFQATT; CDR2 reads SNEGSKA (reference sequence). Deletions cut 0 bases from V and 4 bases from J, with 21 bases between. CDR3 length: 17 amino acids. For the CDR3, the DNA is TGCAGTGCTAGAGATCTGGGAGAGAGTACTCGTCTCACTGAAGCTTTCTTT. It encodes CSARDLGESTRLTEAFF.

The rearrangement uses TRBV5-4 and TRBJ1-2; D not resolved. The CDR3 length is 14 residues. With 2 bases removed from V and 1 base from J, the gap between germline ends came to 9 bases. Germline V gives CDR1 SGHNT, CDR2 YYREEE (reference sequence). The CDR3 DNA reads TGTGCCAGCAGCTTCAGCAACCTTAACTATGGCTACACCTTC. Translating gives CASSFSNLNYGYTF.

The DNA of the CDR3 is TGTGCCAGCAGCAACCAGGGGCAGTTCTACAATGAGCAGTTCTTC. It codes for CASSNQGQFYNEQFF. This chain links TRBV7-3 with TRBJ2-1; a weak D match, TRBD1 (6 bases). Trimming stripped 5 bases from V and 3 bases from J, with 14 bases between. CDR3 length: 15 residues. Germline V gene lookup returns CDR1 SGHTA and CDR2 FQGTGA.

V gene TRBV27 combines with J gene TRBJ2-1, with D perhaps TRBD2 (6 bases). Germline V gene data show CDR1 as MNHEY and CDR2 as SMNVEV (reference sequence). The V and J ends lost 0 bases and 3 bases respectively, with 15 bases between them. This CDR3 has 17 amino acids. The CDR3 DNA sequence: TGTGCCAGCAGTTTATCCGGGGGAGGAAATCTCTACAATGAGCAGTTCTTC. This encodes CASSLSGGGNLYNEQFF.

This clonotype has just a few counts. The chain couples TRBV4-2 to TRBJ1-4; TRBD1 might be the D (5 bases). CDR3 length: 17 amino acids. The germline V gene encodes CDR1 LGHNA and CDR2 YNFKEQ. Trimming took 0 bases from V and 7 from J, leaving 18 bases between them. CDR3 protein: CASSQDPGSRESEKLFF. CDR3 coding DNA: TGTGCCAGCAGCCAAGATCCAGGCTCCAGGGAGAGTGAAAAACTGTTTTTT.

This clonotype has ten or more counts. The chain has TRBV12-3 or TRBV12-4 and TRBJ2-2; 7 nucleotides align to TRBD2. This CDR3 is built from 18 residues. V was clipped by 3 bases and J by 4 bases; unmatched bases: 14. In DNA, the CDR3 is TGTGCCAGCAGTTTCCAGCGGGGAACAGCCCCGGGCACCGGGGAGCTGTTTTTT. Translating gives CASSFQRGTAPGTGELFF.

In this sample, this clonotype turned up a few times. The CDR3 region has the DNA TGTGCCAGCAGCTTCCCCTATACGGATGAGCAGTTCTTC. Translating it yields CASSFPYTDEQFF. This sequence joins TRBV7-2 and TRBJ2-1; D ambiguous. Germline V CDR1 and CDR2: SGHTA, FQGNSA. This CDR3 region has 13 residues. V shed 3 bases and J shed 8 bases, with 11 bases lying between them.

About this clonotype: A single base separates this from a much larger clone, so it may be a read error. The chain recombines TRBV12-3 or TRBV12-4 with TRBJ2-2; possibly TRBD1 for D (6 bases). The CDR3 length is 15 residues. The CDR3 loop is CASSYRDRNTGDLFF. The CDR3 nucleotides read TGTGCCAGCAGTTACAGGGATAGGAACACCGGGGATCTGTTTTTT.

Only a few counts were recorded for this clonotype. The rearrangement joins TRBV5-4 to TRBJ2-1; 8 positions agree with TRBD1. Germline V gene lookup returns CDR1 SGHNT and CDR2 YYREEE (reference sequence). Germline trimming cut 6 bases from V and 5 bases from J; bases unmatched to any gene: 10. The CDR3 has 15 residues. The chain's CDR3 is CASTVFRDRNNEQFF. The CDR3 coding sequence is TGTGCCAGCACCGTTTTCCGGGACAGGAACAATGAGCAGTTCTTC. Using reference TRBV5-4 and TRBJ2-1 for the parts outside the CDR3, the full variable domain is ETGVTQSPTHLIKTRGQQVTLRCSSQSGHNTVSWYQQALGQGPQFIFQYYREEENGRGNFPPRFSGLQFPNYSSELNVNALELDDSALYLCASTVFRDRNNEQFFGPGTRLTVL.

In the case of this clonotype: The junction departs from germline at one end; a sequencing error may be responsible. The CDR3 is CATAGGPNENLFF. The CDR3 nucleotides read TGTGCCACTGCCGGGGGTCCTAATGAAAATCTGTTTTTT. The chain has TRBV7-2 and TRBJ1-4; D possibly corresponds to TRBD1 (5 bases). Per germline, CDR1 SGHTA and CDR2 FQGNSA. This CDR3 is 13 amino acids long.

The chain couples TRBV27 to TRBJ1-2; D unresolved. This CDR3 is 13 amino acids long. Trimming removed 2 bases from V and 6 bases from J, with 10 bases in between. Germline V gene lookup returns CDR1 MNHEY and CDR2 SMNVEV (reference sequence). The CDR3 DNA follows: TGTGCCAGCAGTTTAAGTCCGAAGGATGGCTACACCTTC. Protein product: CASSLSPKDGYTF.

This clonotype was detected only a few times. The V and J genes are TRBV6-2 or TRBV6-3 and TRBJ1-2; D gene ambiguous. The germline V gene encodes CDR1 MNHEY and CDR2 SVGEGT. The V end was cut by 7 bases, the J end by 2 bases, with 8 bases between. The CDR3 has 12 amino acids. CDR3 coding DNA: TGTGCCAGCAACTCTGAAAACTATGGCTACACCTTC. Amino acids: CASNSENYGYTF.

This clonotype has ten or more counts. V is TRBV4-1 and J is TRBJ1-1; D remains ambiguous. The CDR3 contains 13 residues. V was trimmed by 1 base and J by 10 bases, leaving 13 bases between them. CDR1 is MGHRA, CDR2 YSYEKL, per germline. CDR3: CASSQAGGSGAFF. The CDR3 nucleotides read TGCGCCAGCAGCCAAGCGGGCGGTTCGGGAGCTTTCTTT.

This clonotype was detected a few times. CDR3 nucleotide sequence: TGTGCCAGCAGCGGACTGCCTAGCGGGGGGTACAATGAGCAGTTCTTC. This translates into CASSGLPSGGYNEQFF. The chain recombines TRBV5-6 with TRBJ2-1; 11 positions match TRBD2. Trimming cost V 4 bases and J 4 bases; bases outside gene matches: 7. The germline V gene encodes CDR1 SGHDT and CDR2 YYEEEE. The CDR3 consists of 16 residues.